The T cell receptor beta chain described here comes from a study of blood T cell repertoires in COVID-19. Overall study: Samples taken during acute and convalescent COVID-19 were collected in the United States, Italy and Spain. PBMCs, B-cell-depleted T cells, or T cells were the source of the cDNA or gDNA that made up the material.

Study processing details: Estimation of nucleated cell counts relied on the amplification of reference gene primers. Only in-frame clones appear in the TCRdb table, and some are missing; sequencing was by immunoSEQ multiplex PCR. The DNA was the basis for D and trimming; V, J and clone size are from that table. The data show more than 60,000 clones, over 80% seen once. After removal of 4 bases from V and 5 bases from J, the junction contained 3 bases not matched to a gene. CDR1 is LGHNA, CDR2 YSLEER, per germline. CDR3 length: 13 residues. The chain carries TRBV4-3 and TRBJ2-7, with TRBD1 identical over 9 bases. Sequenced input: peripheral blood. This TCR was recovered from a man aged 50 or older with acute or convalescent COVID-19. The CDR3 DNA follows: TGCGCCAGCAGCCCGGACAGGGGACACGAGCAGTACTTC. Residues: CASSPDRGHEQYF.